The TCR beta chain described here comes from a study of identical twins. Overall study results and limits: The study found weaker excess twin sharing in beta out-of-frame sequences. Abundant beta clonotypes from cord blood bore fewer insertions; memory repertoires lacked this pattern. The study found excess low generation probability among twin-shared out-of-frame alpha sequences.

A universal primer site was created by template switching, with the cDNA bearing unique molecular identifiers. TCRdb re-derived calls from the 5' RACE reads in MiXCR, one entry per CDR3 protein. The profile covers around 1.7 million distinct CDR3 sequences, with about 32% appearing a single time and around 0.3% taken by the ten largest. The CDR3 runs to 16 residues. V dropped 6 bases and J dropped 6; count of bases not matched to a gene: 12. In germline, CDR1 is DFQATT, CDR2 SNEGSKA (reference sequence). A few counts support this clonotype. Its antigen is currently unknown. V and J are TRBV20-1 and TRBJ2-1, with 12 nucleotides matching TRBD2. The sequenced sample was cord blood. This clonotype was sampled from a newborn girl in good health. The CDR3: CSAPTSGGLNANEQFF. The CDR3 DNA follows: TGCAGTGCCCCGACTAGCGGGGGCCTAAACGCCAATGAGCAGTTCTTC.